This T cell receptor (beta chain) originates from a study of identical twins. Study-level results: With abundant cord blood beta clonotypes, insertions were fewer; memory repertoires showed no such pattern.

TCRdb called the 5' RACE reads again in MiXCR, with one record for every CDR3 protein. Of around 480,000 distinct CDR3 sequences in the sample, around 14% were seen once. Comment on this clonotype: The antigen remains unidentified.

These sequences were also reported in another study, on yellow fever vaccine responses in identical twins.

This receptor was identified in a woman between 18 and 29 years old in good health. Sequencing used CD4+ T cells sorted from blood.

The DNA for the CDR3 is TGTGCCAGCAGTCGCACAGGGTTGAATCAGCCCCAGCATTTT. This encodes CASSRTGLNQPQHF. The rearrangement uses TRBV11-2 and TRBJ1-5; D perhaps matches TRBD1 (6 bases). Looked up from germline, CDR1 is SGHAT and CDR2 is FQNNGV. The CDR3 length is 14 residues. V lost 6 bases to trimming and J lost 4 bases, with 13 bases between them.